Listed below are T cell receptor beta chains from one sample, sequenced in a study of blood T cells in healthy people across ages. TCRdb itself ran the 5' RACE reads through MiXCR, one entry per CDR3 protein. The table lists about 780,000 distinct CDR3 sequences, 35% to 60% of them singletons, with around a sixth in the top ten. Sample: blood. The receptors were gathered from a man at least 80 years old in good health. The CDR3 runs from the conserved cysteine through the conserved F or W.

>TRBV12-3/TRBV12-4|TRBJ2-3
CASRGGTDVQYF
>TRBV24-1|TRBJ2-1
CATSATGEGYNEQFF
>TRBV12-3/TRBV12-4|TRBJ2-1
CASSGGRRENEQFF
>TRBV28|TRBJ2-7
CASKKGGLYEQYF
>TRBV24-1|TRBJ1-5
CATSDRDNLGNQPQHF
>TRBV7-2|TRBJ1-2
CASSVYRDDGYTF
>TRBV6-6|TRBJ1-5
CATEEGTALYSNQPQHF
>TRBV20-1|TRBJ2-1
CSARREHAGLAVYNEQFF
>TRBV20-1|TRBJ2-3
CTARDGLIDTQYF
>TRBV5-1|TRBJ2-7
CASSIGNPGPFYEQYF
>TRBV20-1|TRBJ2-5
CSARDERGVQEPLQYF
>TRBV20-1|TRBJ2-3
CSALILADSRDTQYF
>TRBV20-1|TRBJ2-2
CSARGWAGGPGELFF
>TRBV5-1|TRBJ1-5
CASSLDTVDSNQPQHF
>TRBV7-8|TRBJ2-7
CTSSPSPELLQYF
>TRBV5-8|TRBJ2-1
CASSSLTGVYNEQFF